The next 21 T cell receptor beta chains were all read from a single sample in a study of early T cells in non-severe SARS-CoV-2 infection. In TCRdb, the 5' RACE reads were re-called with MiXCR into one record per CDR3 protein. The sample consists of about 49,000 distinct CDR3 sequences, around 12% of them appearing once. The sample here was whole blood, taken at baseline. These receptors were collected from an adult who was a healthcare worker with PCR-confirmed SARS-CoV-2 infection or an uninfected control (not recorded which).

The chain uses TRBV11-2 and TRBJ2-4; 12 nucleotides match TRBD2. Germline-derived CDR1 and CDR2 are SGHAT and FQNNGV. The CDR3 contains 19 residues. Losses at the gene ends were 5 bases for V and 1 base for J; bases not matched to a gene: 12. CDR3 sequence reads: CASSLTVRTSGTAKNIQYF. Written as DNA, the CDR3 is TGTGCCAGCAGCCTAACAGTCAGGACTAGCGGGACGGCCAAAAACATTCAGTACTTC.

This clonotype has a count of ten or more. The chain combines TRBV7-2 with TRBJ2-3; D remains ambiguous. V lost 2 bases and J 4 bases, leaving 4 bases between the germline ends. This CDR3 comprises 12 residues. Germline loops: CDR1 SGHTA, CDR2 FQGNSA. For the CDR3, the DNA is TGTGCCAGCAGCTTAATCCCAGATACGCAGTATTTT. Amino acids: CASSLIPDTQYF. The complete variable domain, with remaining parts taken from reference TRBV7-2 and TRBJ2-3, reads GAGVSQSPSNKVTEKGKDVELRCDPISGHTALYWYRQSLGQGLEFLIYFQGNSAPDKSGLPSDRFSAERTGGSVSTLTIQRTQQEDSAVYLCASSLIPDTQYFGPGTRLTVL.

This clonotype appeared a few times. The chain couples TRBV27 to TRBJ1-1; D gene unclear. The CDR3 covers 13 residues. The germline gives CDR1 MNHEY, CDR2 SMNVEV (reference sequence). V lost 4 bases and J 2 bases, leaving 8 bases between the germline ends. The CDR3 bases are TGTGCCAGCAGTTGGTCCGAAAACACTGAAGCTTTCTTT. This sequence encodes CASSWSENTEAFF.

In its sample, this clonotype was seen a few times. The chain carries TRBV18 and TRBJ2-7; D call uncertain. This CDR3 has 14 amino acids. Germline lookup yields CDR1 KGHSH and CDR2 LQKENI. V was trimmed by 0 bases and J by 2 bases, leaving 8 bases between them. In DNA form, the CDR3 reads TGTGCCAGCTCACCACCGTCCTTGCCCTACGAGCAGTACTTC. Translating it yields CASSPPSLPYEQYF.

This clonotype appeared many times. The V gene is TRBV3-1, the J gene TRBJ2-1; 8 bases match TRBD2. CDR3 length: 18 amino acids. V was pared by 4 bases and J by 3 bases, with 14 bases of the junction left unmatched. Germline V CDR1 and CDR2: LGHDT, YNNKEL (reference sequence). The CDR3 region is CASSPSLLREVLYNEQFF. The CDR3 DNA follows: TGTGCCAGCAGCCCCTCTTTGTTGCGGGAGGTCCTCTACAATGAGCAGTTCTTC.

This rearrangement joins TRBV7-3 to TRBJ1-5, with 8 bases lining up with TRBD1. The trim removed 6 bases at V and 2 bases at J, leaving 3 bases unmatched. Germline V gene sequence: CDR1 SGHTA, CDR2 FQGTGA. The length of the CDR3 is 14 residues. The CDR3 is CASRPTGGNQPQHF. CDR3 bases: TGTGCCAGCAGGCCGACAGGGGGCAATCAGCCCCAGCATTTT.

This clonotype has just a few counts. This rearrangement joins TRBV7-9 to TRBJ1-1; perhaps TRBD1 as D (5 bases). This CDR3 is built from 13 residues. Trimming pared 5 bases from V and 4 bases from J, leaving 11 bases between. Germline V CDR1 and CDR2: SEHNR, FQNEAQ (reference sequence). The CDR3: CASSRPGFTEAFF. The CDR3 DNA is TGTGCCAGCAGCCGACCAGGGTTCACTGAAGCTTTCTTT.

The rearrangement links TRBV7-9 to TRBJ1-6; D gene uncertain. The germline V gene encodes CDR1 SEHNR and CDR2 FQNEAQ (reference sequence). The V end lost 1 base, the J end lost 10 bases, and 2 bases lay between the germline ends. This CDR3 spans 11 amino acids. The CDR3 coding sequence is TGTGCCAGCAGCTTAGACTCACCCCTCCACTTT. As protein: CASSLDSPLHF. The variable domain in full, completed from reference TRBV7-9 and TRBJ1-6, reads DTGVSQNPRHKITKRGQNVTFRCDPISEHNRLYWYRQTLGQGPEFLTYFQNEAQLEKSRLLSDRFSAERPKGSFSTLEIQRTEQGDSAMYLCASSLDSPLHFGNGTRLTVT.

V gene TRBV7-2 combines with J gene TRBJ2-5; D is uncertain. Trimming took 1 base from V and 9 from J, leaving 6 bases between them. CDR1 is SGHTA and CDR2 is FQGNSA in the germline V gene. The CDR3 spans 11 residues. CDR3: CASSLGAAQYF. In DNA form, the CDR3 reads TGTGCCAGCAGCTTAGGGGCGGCCCAGTACTTC.

This clonotype has more than one count but fewer than ten. The chain uses TRBV2 and TRBJ2-1; 7 bases map to TRBD2. In germline, CDR1 is SNHLY, CDR2 FYNNEI. The CDR3 runs to 15 residues. Trimming removed 4 bases from V and 0 bases from J; junction bases left unmatched: 3. The CDR3 DNA follows: TGTGCCAGCAGTGCGGGGGGAAGCTCCTACAATGAGCAGTTCTTC. Translation gives CASSAGGSSYNEQFF.

This clonotype was counted at least ten times. The rearrangement joins TRBV11-2 to TRBJ2-1; possible D gene TRBD2, 5 bases. Germline loops: CDR1 SGHAT, CDR2 FQNNGV. The V end lost 3 bases, the J end lost 3 bases, and 12 bases lay between the germline ends. The CDR3 totals 15 residues. The CDR3 region has the DNA TGTGCCAGCAGCTTGCGGGTCAGTGACTACAATGAGCAGTTCTTC. Translating it yields CASSLRVSDYNEQFF. The full variable domain, in which reference TRBV11-2 and TRBJ2-1 provide the parts outside the CDR3, is EAGVAQSPRYKIIEKRQSVAFWCNPISGHATLYWYQQILGQGPKLLIQFQNNGVVDDSQLPKDRFSAERLKGVDSTLKIQPAKLEDSAVYLCASSLRVSDYNEQFFGPGTRLTVL.

The sample holds a few counts of this clonotype. CDR3 sequence reads: CASSPPGQGSRNGYTF. In DNA form, the CDR3 reads TGTGCCAGCTCACCACCGGGACAGGGCAGTCGTAATGGCTACACCTTC. The chain joins TRBV18 to TRBJ1-2, with 9 bases that match TRBD1. This CDR3 comprises 16 residues. Germline V gives CDR1 KGHSH, CDR2 LQKENI. V was pared by 0 bases and J by 6 bases, with 8 bases of the junction left unmatched.

The V call is TRBV7-6, the J call TRBJ2-2; 10 positions agree with TRBD2. The germline CDR1 and CDR2 sequences are SGHVS and FNYEAQ. Trimming took 1 base from V and 3 from J; bases not matched to a gene: 8. The CDR3 extends over 18 amino acids. The CDR3 DNA follows: TGTGCCAGCAGCTTAGATTCAGCGGGAGGGCCTTACACCGGGGAGCTGTTTTTT. Amino acid sequence: CASSLDSAGGPYTGELFF.

The chain uses TRBV29-1 and TRBJ1-4, with D hard to call. CDR3 length equals 15 residues. Germline-derived CDR1 and CDR2 are SQVTM and ANQGSEA. Trimming took off 4 bases at V and 0 bases at J, with 12 bases between the two ends. The CDR3: CSVVVTGTTNEKLFF. The CDR3, as DNA: TGCAGCGTTGTGGTCACGGGAACAACTAATGAAAAACTGTTTTTT.

This clonotype was counted a few times. This chain uses TRBV7-9 with TRBJ1-1; D might be TRBD1 (5 bases). The CDR3 is 14 residues long. The V end lost 5 bases, the J end lost 7 bases, and 17 bases lay between the germline ends. Germline CDR1 is SEHNR and CDR2 is FQNEAQ (reference sequence). CDR3 DNA sequence: TGTGCCAGCAGCCTCGGGTGGACAAGCAATGAAGCTTTCTTT. Encoded protein: CASSLGWTSNEAFF. The full variable domain, rest sourced from reference TRBV7-9 and TRBJ1-1, is DTGVSQNPRHKITKRGQNVTFRCDPISEHNRLYWYRQTLGQGPEFLTYFQNEAQLEKSRLLSDRFSAERPKGSFSTLEIQRTEQGDSAMYLCASSLGWTSNEAFFGQGTRLTVV.

The chain couples TRBV20-1 to TRBJ1-1, with 7 positions matching TRBD1. In germline, CDR1 is DFQATT, CDR2 SNEGSKA (reference sequence). V trimming: 3 bases; J trimming: 1 base; junction bases outside the gene matches: 8. The CDR3 contains 15 residues. The CDR3 nucleotides are TGCAGTGCTAGGCCTCCGGACAGGCGGAACACTGAAGCTTTCTTT. Translation gives CSARPPDRRNTEAFF.

This clonotype has a count of ten or more. This chain links TRBV28 with TRBJ1-2; 7 bases are a match to TRBD1. The V gene end was trimmed by 6 bases and the J gene end by 2 bases; junction bases not matched to a gene: 9. This CDR3 spans 15 amino acids. The germline gives CDR1 MDHEN, CDR2 SYDVKM. This CDR3 reads CASSLPSTGNYGYTF. In DNA, the CDR3 is TGTGCCAGCAGCCTTCCCTCGACAGGGAACTATGGCTACACCTTC.

This clonotype has a count of ten or more. The chain is built from TRBV11-2 and TRBJ2-7; D gene ambiguous. CDR1 is SGHAT and CDR2 is FQNNGV in the germline V gene. Trimming cost V 4 bases and J 3 bases, with 10 bases left between them. The CDR3 contains 13 residues. CDR3 amino acids: CASSSRVLYEQYF. In DNA form, the CDR3 reads TGTGCCAGCAGCTCCCGAGTCCTCTACGAGCAGTACTTC.

Regarding this clonotype: Possible read error: a much larger clone is one base away. The chain links TRBV20-1 to TRBJ2-3, with 8 bases matching TRBD2. J was trimmed by 7 bases and V by 8 bases; bases with no gene match: 23. The CDR3 loop spans 17 amino acids. Looked up from germline, CDR1 is DFQATT and CDR2 is SNEGSKA (reference sequence). In nucleotides, the CDR3 is TGCAGTATCCTCCTGTCTCTAGCGGGCCCAGGGATGAATACGCAGTATTTT. Encoded protein: CSILLSLAGPGMNTQYF.

The chain recombines TRBV13 with TRBJ2-7; TRBD1 agrees at 9 bases. Losses at the gene ends were 7 bases for V and 2 bases for J; bases not matched to a gene: 3. Germline V gene data show CDR1 as PRHDT and CDR2 as FYEKMQ (reference sequence). The CDR3 consists of 13 residues. CDR3 DNA sequence: TGTGCCAGCACCCGGGACAGGGCCTACGAGCAGTACTTC. Protein sequence: CASTRDRAYEQYF.

This clonotype was picked up a small number of times. The V call is TRBV24-1, the J call TRBJ2-5; 9 bases line up with TRBD1. The CDR3 spans 15 residues. The ends lost 4 bases at V and 0 bases at J; junction bases unmatched: 2. Germline CDR1 is KGHDR and CDR2 is SFDVKD. CDR3 sequence: CATSEGQGYQETQYF. For the CDR3, the DNA is TGTGCCACCAGTGAAGGACAGGGGTACCAAGAGACCCAGTACTTC.